The 17 T cell receptor beta chains below come from one sample, sequenced in a study of T cell repertoires in cytomegalovirus infection (dated by TCRdb to between 2018 and 2021). For sequencing, an Illumina HiSeq 1500 was employed. Starting from the raw public reads, TCRdb applied fastp trimming at Q25, assembled clones with MiXCR and retained in-frame beta chains. Rows are combined by CDR3 protein, so each entry shows the most common genes and DNA. The sample has around 550,000 distinct CDR3 sequences on record, 26% of them singletons. Approximately 13% of the sample rests with the top ten. Sequencing input: PBMCs. These receptors were collected from a human donor in good health (CMV status not recorded). Some clones in this sample may be carry-over from other donors' samples.

The sample holds a few counts of this clonotype. The chain links TRBV3-1 to TRBJ2-1; D ambiguous. This CDR3 has 13 amino acids. CDR1 and CDR2 (germline): LGHDT, YNNKEL (reference sequence). V was pared by 7 bases and J by 5 bases, with 12 bases between. The CDR3 reads CASTKAEDNEQFF. CDR3 sequence (DNA): TGTGCCAGCACCAAAGCCGAGGACAATGAGCAGTTCTTC.

This sequence joins TRBV19 and TRBJ2-5, with 11 bases matching TRBD2. Germline loops: CDR1 LNHDA, CDR2 SQIVND (reference sequence). This CDR3 region has 16 residues. V lost 3 bases and J lost 4; bases outside the gene matches: 7. CDR3 bases: TGTGCCAGTAGTATTGTACTAGCGGGAGTCGGAGAGACCCAGTACTTC. Its protein product is CASSIVLAGVGETQYF.

A few counts support this clonotype. The chain joins TRBV7-2 to TRBJ2-4; D is possibly TRBD1 (5 bases). V shed 5 bases and J shed 1 base, with 15 bases lying between them. The CDR3 has 16 residues. The germline CDR1 and CDR2 sequences are SGHTA and FQGNSA. CDR3 sequence: CASSPVGALAKNIQYF. Written as DNA, the CDR3 is TGTGCCAGCAGCCCCGTAGGGGCGCTGGCCAAAAACATTCAGTACTTC.

This clonotype was counted only a few times. The chain couples TRBV7-9 to TRBJ2-1; maybe TRBD2 (6 bases). Germline loops: CDR1 SEHNR, CDR2 FQNEAQ (reference sequence). The ends were cut back, 1 base at V and 4 bases at J, with 14 bases in the middle. This CDR3 is built from 16 residues. The CDR3 is CASSLGLASAYNEQFF. The DNA of the CDR3 is TGTGCCAGCAGCTTAGGCCTGGCTAGCGCTTACAATGAGCAGTTCTTC.

The rearrangement uses TRBV6-6 and TRBJ1-1; no clear D gene. The CDR3 runs to 15 residues. V lost 7 bases, J lost 5 bases, and 20 bases lay in between. CDR1 is MNHNY and CDR2 is SVGAGI in the germline V gene (reference sequence). CDR3 nucleotides: TGTGCCAGCACCATCCGCTTGCGGGAACGGACTGAAGCTTTCTTT. Protein product: CASTIRLRERTEAFF.

The CDR3 spells CAISGIPGAGNTIYF. The CDR3 DNA is TGTGCCATCAGTGGGATTCCAGGGGCTGGAAACACCATATATTTT. This chain joins TRBV10-3 and TRBJ1-3; possible D gene TRBD1, 6 bases. V lost 4 bases and J lost 2, with 12 bases in between. Germline CDR1 reads ENHRY; CDR2 reads SYGVKD. The CDR3 sequence is 15 residues long.

J is TRBJ2-1 and V is TRBV7-3; the match to TRBD2 covers 7 bases. CDR1 is SGHTA, CDR2 FQGTGA, per germline. The CDR3 is 15 residues long. V dropped 2 bases and J dropped 8; count of bases not matched to a gene: 9. CDR3 loop: CASSLLGGSGDEQFF. The CDR3 nucleotides read TGTGCCAGCAGCTTATTGGGCGGGAGTGGGGATGAGCAGTTCTTC.

The chain employs TRBV18 and TRBJ2-5; D is uncertain. CDR1 is KGHSH and CDR2 is LQKENI in the germline V gene. The CDR3 length is 11 residues. V was cut by 2 bases and J by 4 bases, with 2 bases left in between. The CDR3 loop is CASSPTETQYF. CDR3 bases: TGTGCCAGCTCACCAACAGAGACCCAGTACTTC.

In this sample, this clonotype turned up a few times. This sequence joins TRBV2 and TRBJ1-1, with no clear D. Germline assignment: CDR1 SNHLY and CDR2 FYNNEI. This CDR3 region has 17 residues. V was pared by 8 bases and J by 0 bases, with 22 bases between. The DNA for the CDR3 is TGTGCCAGCCGGTTCACCACGGATGATAGGATGAACACTGAAGCTTTCTTT. It encodes CASRFTTDDRMNTEAFF.

This chain links TRBV12-3 or TRBV12-4 with TRBJ2-3; 7 bases agree with TRBD1. Trimming removed 6 bases from V and 1 base from J; junction bases left unmatched: 7. CDR3 size: 15 residues. The CDR3 DNA reads as TGTGCCAGCAGGTCCGACAGGGCCGGCACAGATACGCAGTATTTT. Its protein product is CASRSDRAGTDTQYF.

The sample holds a few counts of this clonotype. The chain has TRBV7-9 and TRBJ2-3; 7 nucleotides agree with TRBD1. V was clipped by 4 bases and J by 0 bases; unmatched bases: 22. Germline CDR1 is SEHNR and CDR2 is FQNEAQ (reference sequence). This CDR3 has 21 amino acids. The CDR3 is CASSSPYGQEAPISSTDTQYF. The CDR3 region has the DNA TGTGCCAGCAGCTCACCATACGGACAGGAGGCCCCTATTTCTAGCACAGATACGCAGTATTTT.

The chain recombines TRBV7-9 with TRBJ1-2; D perhaps matches TRBD1 (5 bases). V lost 4 bases to trimming and J lost 1 base, with 16 bases between them. The germline V gene encodes CDR1 SEHNR and CDR2 FQNEAQ (reference sequence). The CDR3 covers 16 residues. The CDR3: CASSSGPRHYNYGYTF. In DNA, the CDR3 is TGTGCCAGCAGCTCAGGGCCACGACATTATAACTATGGCTACACCTTC.

This clonotype has only a few counts. This chain uses TRBV4-3 with TRBJ2-1; D is perhaps TRBD2 (6 bases). The CDR3 contains 14 residues. Germline CDR1 reads LGHNA; CDR2 reads YSLEER. The V and J ends lost 0 bases and 8 bases respectively, with 11 bases between them. The CDR3, as DNA: TGCGCCAGCAGCCAAGATTCTACTAGCTATGAGCAGTTCTTC. Protein sequence: CASSQDSTSYEQFF.

As concerns this clonotype: This clone may be a read error of a much larger clone one base away. The chain is built from TRBV7-2 and TRBJ2-5, with 7 bases identical to TRBD2. Per germline, CDR1 SGHTA and CDR2 FQGNSA. V lost 1 base, J lost 6 bases, and 5 bases stayed unmatched. This CDR3 has 14 amino acids. CDR3 protein: CASSLGAGAKTQYF. In DNA form, the CDR3 reads TGTGCCAGCAGCTTAGGGGCGGGAGCCAAGACCCAGTACTTC.

This clonotype was seen a few times. This sequence joins TRBV5-4 and TRBJ2-5; no firm D call. Germline V gives CDR1 SGHNT, CDR2 YYREEE (reference sequence). The V end was cut by 0 bases, the J end by 7 bases, with 10 bases between. The CDR3 totals 13 residues. The CDR3 sequence: CASSLDPGGTQYF. The CDR3 region has the DNA TGTGCCAGCAGCTTGGACCCAGGTGGGACCCAGTACTTC.

A few counts support this clonotype. This chain links TRBV7-2 with TRBJ1-1, with D perhaps TRBD1 (5 bases). The CDR3 totals 12 residues. Germline V CDR1 and CDR2: SGHTA, FQGNSA. Trimming left V 1 base short and J 11 bases short, with 11 bases between. CDR3 residues: CASSLDAGKAFF. DNA of the CDR3: TGTGCCAGCAGCTTAGACGCAGGGAAGGCTTTCTTT.

The chain carries TRBV29-1 and TRBJ1-2; a weak D match, TRBD1 (5 bases). The germline V and J ends were trimmed by 1 base and 4 bases, with 10 bases remaining between them. The CDR3 consists of 13 residues. Germline values: CDR1 SQVTM, CDR2 ANQGSEA. This CDR3 is CSVEVGGTYGYTF. In DNA form, the CDR3 reads TGCAGCGTTGAAGTTGGGGGGACCTATGGCTACACCTTC.